What follows is one T cell receptor (beta chain) and its context. In this sample, this clonotype turned up a few times. This receptor's antigen is unknown. No clone much larger than this one lies a single base away; base qualities are absent. Based on the germline V gene, the CDR1 and CDR2 sequences are MNHEY and SVGAGI. V was cut back by 5 bases and J by 4 bases, leaving a gap of 9 bases between them. The CDR3 spans 14 residues, from the cysteine through the phenylalanine. Only the CDR3 portion is preserved as DNA: 42 bases, with reading frame beginning at the first base. Ficoll-Paque density gradient centrifugation was the method used to isolate PBMCs. This sample is part of a study of T-cell memory formation after mild COVID-19 (dated by TCRdb to the early 2020s). Regarding the complete study: Most TCR sequence clusters were specific to one of the two donors. In a couple of donors, T-cell clones that expanded and contracted after mild COVID-19 were tracked by sequencing TCRalpha and TCRbeta repertoires over time. Two young, previously healthy adult volunteers, one female and one male, were included in the cohort. Broader findings and caveats from the paper: Only a couple of mild cases were covered by the study, and larger cohorts that include severe cases with pre-infection samples were considered necessary. Some responding clones were found in pre-infection memory, which suggests that pre-existing cross-reactive memory T cells took part in the SARS-CoV-2 response. The second-wave clones that peaked on day 37 were not confirmed to be SARS-CoV-2 specific. Contracting CD4+ clones turned up mainly in the CM and EM memory subsets, whereas EMRA was where CD8+ clones were enriched. Balanced CD4/CD8 phenotypes were observed for clones contracting from day 15 to 85, whereas a bias towards CD4+ was observed for a second wave of clones expanding from day 15 to 37.

TCRdb lists the instrument as Illumina NovaSeq 6000. Using 5'RACE with constant-segment primers, TCRalpha and TCRbeta cDNA libraries were constructed, with sample barcodes and unique molecular identifiers added in the process. RNA was extracted from every sample with Trizol reagent. Library amplification was performed in two PCR steps, and a second sample barcode and Illumina TruSeq adapters were introduced in the second step. Sequencing of libraries was performed on an Illumina NovaSeq with 2 x 150 bp paired-end reads. Per the original workflow: Reads were demultiplexed and collapsed into UMI-guided consensus sequences with migec v1.2.7. Using mixcr v2.1.11, UMI consensuses were aligned to TRA and TRB V and J templates and then assembled into clonotypes. A clonotype was counted as expanded or contracted only when both edgeR and NoisET called the clonotype significant, with the noise models trained on biological replicates. For edgeR calls, the cutoffs were a false discovery rate-adjusted p below 0.01 and a log2 fold-change threshold of 1. As an exploratory analysis of dynamics, PCA with hierarchical clustering was applied to max-normalized trajectories of the 1000 most abundant clonotypes. Each responding clone was given a CD4 or CD8 phenotype based on the CD4+ and CD8+ repertoires, which had been sequenced separately. The public sequencing data were trimmed at Q25 with fastp and processed into clonotypes with MiXCR by TCRdb, which kept only in-frame beta chains. When rows share a CDR3 protein, they turn into one entry using the most common DNA and genes. These V and J calls rely on TCRdb rather than the paper's analysis. The sample records some 43,000 distinct CDR3 sequences, 5% to 7% of which are singletons. The top ten clones comprise more than 0.7% of the sample.

Recombination joined TRBV6-5 with TRBJ1-6, with a weak D call of TRBD1 (6 bases match). Sequencing used PBMCs or a T cell subset sorted from them (not recorded which). The TCR was taken from an adult who had mild COVID-19 (a few samples of this study predate the infection). The sample titles of this study are shuffled in the database, so cell type and time point are left out. In nucleotide form, the sequence is TGTGCCAGCAGTCGGACAGTTTATAATTCACCCCTCCACTTT. The resulting protein is CASSRTVYNSPLHF.